These 16 T cell receptor beta chains originate from one sample sequenced in a study of OX40 agonist ivuxolimab in advanced cancers. The table came from immunoSEQ multiplex PCR; TCRdb's copy has only in-frame clones and leaves some out. The sample consists of about 15,000 clones, approximately 91% of them appearing once. This specimen was CD4+ or CD8+ T cells sorted from blood, taken in a trial of the OX40 agonist ivuxolimab. Source of these receptors: an adult with an advanced solid tumor such as melanoma, head and neck, liver or kidney cancer.

DNA for the CDR3: TGCGCCAGCAGCCATTCCGCCGGGAGAGCCTACGAGCAGTACTTC. This translates into CASSHSAGRAYEQYF. The gene calls are TRBV4-3 and TRBJ2-7; the D gene is possibly TRBD2 (6 bases). This CDR3 comprises 15 residues. Deletions cut 3 bases from V and 2 bases from J, with 14 bases between. Germline assignment: CDR1 LGHNA and CDR2 YSLEER.

The chain carries TRBV27 and TRBJ1-4, with a tentative D call TRBD1 (5 bases). Trimming removed 6 bases at V and 7 bases at J, with 12 bases between. The germline V gene encodes CDR1 MNHEY and CDR2 SMNVEV (reference sequence). This CDR3 has 13 residues. CDR3 bases: TGTGCCAGCAGCCCTGGGGGAAGTGAAAAACTGTTTTTT. It translates to CASSPGGSEKLFF.

This chain joins TRBV12-5 and TRBJ2-4; 10 positions agree with TRBD2. Germline assignment: CDR1 LGHNT and CDR2 FRNRAP. This CDR3 has 18 residues. Unmatched junction bases numbered 10, after V lost 5 bases and J lost 0 bases. This CDR3 is CASGPSGLAVLAKNIQYF. As DNA, the CDR3 is TGTGCTAGTGGTCCGTCAGGACTAGCGGTTCTAGCCAAAAACATTCAGTACTTC.

This rearrangement joins TRBV11-2 to TRBJ2-1, with TRBD2 identical over 7 bases. J lost 0 bases, V lost 4 bases, and 3 bases had no gene match. Germline CDR1 SGHAT, CDR2 FQNNGV. The CDR3 runs 15 residues. The CDR3: CASSWGGSSYNEQFF. CDR3 coding DNA: TGTGCCAGCAGCTGGGGCGGGAGCTCCTACAATGAGCAGTTCTTC.

This rearrangement joins TRBV6-1 to TRBJ2-7; no clear D gene. V lost 2 bases and J lost 6, with 8 bases in between. This CDR3 spans 12 amino acids. Germline V gene data show CDR1 as MNHNS and CDR2 as SASEGT. CDR3 sequence (DNA): TGTGCCAGCAGTGAAAGGCGGTCCGAGCAGTACTTC. Amino acids: CASSERRSEQYF.

This clone was counted a few times. The V call is TRBV6-4, the J call TRBJ2-7; 14 nucleotides align to TRBD2. The trim removed 2 bases at V and 10 bases at J, leaving 16 bases unmatched. Germline V CDR1 and CDR2: MRHNA, SNTAGT. The CDR3 has 18 amino acids. CDR3 sequence: CASSDDPFVTSGGAGQYF. The CDR3 DNA reads as TGTGCCAGCAGTGACGACCCCTTTGTGACTAGCGGGGGGGCAGGACAGTACTTC.

The V call is TRBV14, the J call TRBJ1-3; perhaps TRBD1 as D (6 bases). In germline, CDR1 is SGHDN, CDR2 FVKESK. V shed 5 bases and J shed 0 bases, with 11 bases lying between them. The CDR3 has 15 residues. CDR3 sequence: CASSGGRDSGNTIYF. CDR3 DNA sequence: TGTGCCAGCAGCGGGGGCAGAGACTCTGGAAACACCATATATTTT.

This chain uses TRBV30 with TRBJ1-2, with 9 bases matching TRBD1. V lost 7 bases and J lost 6; bases outside the gene matches: 9. In germline, CDR1 is GTSNPN, CDR2 SVGIG (reference sequence). The CDR3 consists of 13 residues. DNA for the CDR3: TGTGCCTCTATCGGGACAGGGAATCATGGCTACACCTTC. This sequence encodes CASIGTGNHGYTF.

The chain couples TRBV2 to TRBJ1-4; D call uncertain. V was shortened by 6 bases and J by 4 bases, with 15 bases between the two germline ends. CDR1 and CDR2 (germline): SNHLY, FYNNEI. The CDR3 length is 15 residues. The CDR3 protein is CASRNTAVVNEKLFF. Written as DNA, the CDR3 is TGTGCCAGCAGAAACACAGCGGTGGTTAATGAAAAACTGTTTTTT.

The chain has TRBV4-3 and TRBJ2-7, with 7 positions matching TRBD1. Trimming removed 3 bases from V and 5 bases from J; junction bases left unmatched: 4. This CDR3 has 13 amino acids. Germline CDR1 reads LGHNA; CDR2 reads YSLEER. The CDR3 region is CASSHSTGDEQYF. The DNA of the CDR3 is TGCGCCAGCAGCCATTCCACAGGGGACGAGCAGTACTTC.

The V gene is TRBV5-4, the J gene TRBJ2-5; D assignment may be TRBD1 or TRBD2 (7 bases each). The CDR3 runs 12 residues. V was clipped by 7 bases and J by 4 bases, with 11 bases between them. Germline V gives CDR1 SGHNT, CDR2 YYREEE (reference sequence). Written as DNA, the CDR3 is TGTGCCAGCGGGGGGGACAGAGAGACCCAGTACTTC. It yields the protein CASGGDRETQYF. Together with reference TRBV5-4 and TRBJ2-5, the CDR3 gives the full variable domain: ETGVTQSPTHLIKTRGQQVTLRCSSQSGHNTVSWYQQALGQGPQFIFQYYREEENGRGNFPPRFSGLQFPNYSSELNVNALELDDSALYLCASGGDRETQYFGPGTRLLVL.

The chain couples TRBV5-6 to TRBJ2-1, with TRBD2 matching 7 bases. The germline V gene encodes CDR1 SGHDT and CDR2 YYEEEE. The CDR3 loop spans 14 amino acids. V was pared by 0 bases and J by 9 bases, with 6 bases of the junction left unmatched. Here the CDR3 reads CASSLAGGRLEQFF. In DNA, the CDR3 is TGTGCCAGCAGCTTGGCGGGAGGCAGGCTTGAGCAGTTCTTC.

This clone has just a few counts. The chain has TRBV11-3 and TRBJ2-1, with 9 bases lining up with TRBD2. This CDR3 comprises 15 residues. V was clipped by 4 bases and J by 4 bases; unmatched bases: 5. CDR1 and CDR2 from the germline V gene are SGHNT and YENEEA. The CDR3 nucleotides read TGTGCCAGCAGCTCACCTAGCGGGATTTACAATGAGCAGTTCTTC. Amino acids: CASSSPSGIYNEQFF. Variable domain in full (rest from reference TRBV11-3 and TRBJ2-1): EAGVVQSPRYKIIEKKQPVAFWCNPISGHNTLYWYLQNLGQGPELLIRYENEEAVDDSQLPKDRFSAERLKGVDSTLKIQPAELGDSAVYLCASSSPSGIYNEQFFGPGTRLTVL.

The chain combines TRBV6-6 with TRBJ2-5; D uncertain. From germline, CDR1 is MNHNY and CDR2 SVGAGI (reference sequence). The length of the CDR3 is 15 residues. With 5 bases removed from V and 7 bases from J, the gap between germline ends came to 20 bases. CDR3: CASSTKPGPFGTQYF. For the CDR3, the DNA is TGTGCCAGCAGTACAAAGCCCGGGCCATTCGGGACCCAGTACTTC.

This chain links TRBV7-7 with TRBJ1-5, with TRBD1 matching 8 bases. The ends lost 1 base at V and 2 bases at J; junction bases unmatched: 19. Germline V lookup: CDR1 SSHAT, CDR2 FNYEAQ (reference sequence). The CDR3 contains 21 residues. The CDR3 region is CASSLGGLVPDRVRGNQPQHF. Here the CDR3 DNA reads TGTGCCAGCAGCTTAGGTGGTTTGGTTCCGGACAGGGTTAGAGGCAATCAGCCCCAGCATTTT.

CDR3 nucleotide sequence: TGTGCCAGCAGCTTGGAAGTGAACACTGAAGCTTTCTTT. It translates to CASSLEVNTEAFF. The rearrangement joins TRBV5-5 to TRBJ1-1; D not certain. Trimming shortened V by 0 bases and J by 0 bases, and 3 bases separated the two germline ends. Germline lookup yields CDR1 SGHKS and CDR2 YYEKEE (reference sequence). The length of the CDR3 is 13 residues.